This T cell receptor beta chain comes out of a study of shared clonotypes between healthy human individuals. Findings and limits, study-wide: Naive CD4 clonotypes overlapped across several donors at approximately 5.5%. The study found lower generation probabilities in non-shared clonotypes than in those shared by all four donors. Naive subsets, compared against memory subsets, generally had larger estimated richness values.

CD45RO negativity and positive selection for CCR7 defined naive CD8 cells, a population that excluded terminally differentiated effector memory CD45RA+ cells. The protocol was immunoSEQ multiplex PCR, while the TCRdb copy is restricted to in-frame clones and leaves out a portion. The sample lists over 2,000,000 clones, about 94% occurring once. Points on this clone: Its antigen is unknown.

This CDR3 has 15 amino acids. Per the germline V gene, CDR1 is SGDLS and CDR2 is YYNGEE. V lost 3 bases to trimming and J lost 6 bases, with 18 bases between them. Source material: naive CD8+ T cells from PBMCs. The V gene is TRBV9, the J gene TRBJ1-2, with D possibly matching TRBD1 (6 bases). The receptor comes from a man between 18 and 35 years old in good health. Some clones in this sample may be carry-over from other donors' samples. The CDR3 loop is CASSARDKRFHGYTF. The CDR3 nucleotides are TGTGCCAGCAGCGCCCGGGACAAGCGATTCCATGGCTACACCTTC.